This paragraph covers one T cell receptor beta chain sequence. The target antigen is unknown. This CDR3 has 12 residues. The data were obtained in a study of CXCR3-negative and CXCR3-positive naive CD8 T cells. Study-wide findings and caveats: Researchers report that CXCR3-positive naive cells carry more hydrophobic TRB CDR3s than CXCR3-negative naive cells. Naive cells used TRBV-TRBJ genes in much the same way whether CXCR3-negative or CXCR3-positive; memory cells did not.

Via 5' RACE with UMI labels, TRB cDNA libraries were prepared. TCRdb reanalyzed the 5' RACE reads, giving one entry per CDR3 protein sequence and no DNA. The ten most abundant clones cover about 0.37% of a sample with around 150,000 distinct CDR3 sequences. This TCR was recovered from a human donor in good health. Some clones in this sample may be carry-over from other donors' samples. V usage is TRBV21-1 and J usage is TRBJ2-1; TCRdb's D call, TRBD1, is unchecked because there is no DNA. TRBV21-1 is marked as a pseudogene. Sequenced: naive CXCR3+ CD8+ T cells from blood. The subset was: CD45RO-CCR7+CD27+CD95- naive CD8+ T cells expressing CXCR3 (TNR3+). CDR3 region: CASRTGKNEQFF.